This T cell receptor (beta chain) comes out of a study of cytomegalovirus exposure and HLA in healthy donors. Study findings and constraints: A later analysis linked a missense DCLRE1C variant to TCR beta V- and J-gene trimming.

Notes on this clone: Its antigen remains unidentified.

Primers: 60 Vbeta forward and 13 Jbeta reverse. Original data processing: Unique TCR beta chains totaled 80 million to 100 million in a later count, with around 11 million of them shared. Sequencing was performed with immunoSEQ multiplex PCR; in TCRdb, only in-frame clones are kept and a portion is missing. The V and J calls and clone size come from that table; D and trimming were worked out from the DNA. The sample carries fewer than 250,000 clones, approximately 82% recorded once. The sequenced sample was PBMCs. The source is a woman aged 45-65 years in good health and CMV-seropositive.

The CDR3 DNA follows: TGTGCCTCCTCCGAACCCGCGGGGGGGCCTCATGATGAGCAGTTCTTC. It is translated as CASSEPAGGPHDEQFF. V gene TRBV19 combines with J gene TRBJ2-1, with TRBD2 matching over 9 bases. Germline V gene lookup returns CDR1 LNHDA and CDR2 SQIVND (reference sequence). Trimming took 11 bases from V and 8 from J; bases not matched to a gene: 19. The CDR3 totals 16 residues.